The 28 T cell receptor beta chains reported below all come from one sample, sequenced in a study of stem cell transplantation in POMP-related autoinflammatory disease. Here immunoSEQ multiplex PCR was the method, and the copy in TCRdb shows in-frame clones only, minus some. This table has tens of thousands of clones, around 83% appearing once. The material was CD4+ T cells from PBMCs, obtained before stem cell transplantation. These receptors were taken from a human donor with POMP-related autoinflammation and immune dysregulation (PRAID).

The V and J genes are TRBV6-1 and TRBJ2-7, with 10 bases aligning to TRBD2. Germline assignment: CDR1 MNHNS and CDR2 SASEGT. Trimming took 4 bases from V and 1 from J; bases not matched to a gene: 4. The CDR3 is 15 amino acids. This chain's CDR3 is CASSGSSGGSYEQYF. Here the CDR3 DNA reads TGTGCCAGCAGTGGCTCTAGCGGGGGATCCTACGAGCAGTACTTC.

V gene TRBV18 combines with J gene TRBJ2-5; D possibly uses TRBD1 or TRBD2 (5 bases each). This CDR3 has 13 amino acids. With 3 bases removed from V and 5 bases from J, the gap between germline ends came to 10 bases. Per germline, CDR1 KGHSH and CDR2 LQKENI. Here the CDR3 reads CASSPGGYETQYF. CDR3 in DNA: TGTGCCAGCTCACCTGGGGGATACGAGACCCAGTACTTC.

The genes are TRBV5-1 and TRBJ1-2; 8 positions agree with TRBD1. The length of the CDR3 is 14 residues. Unmatched junction bases numbered 4, after V lost 4 bases and J lost 2 bases. Germline V lookup: CDR1 SGHRS, CDR2 YFSETQ. The chain's CDR3 is CASSENRGNYGYTF. The DNA for the CDR3 is TGCGCCAGCAGCGAAAACAGGGGGAACTATGGCTACACCTTC.

The rearrangement joins TRBV7-9 to TRBJ1-4; D remains unclear. Looked up from germline, CDR1 is SEHNR and CDR2 is FQNEAQ (reference sequence). V was pared by 5 bases and J by 0 bases, with 7 bases between. This CDR3 has 14 residues. Written as DNA, the CDR3 is TGTGCCAGCAGCGTACGGGCAACTAATGAAAAACTGTTTTTT. Its translation is CASSVRATNEKLFF.

J is TRBJ1-4 and V is TRBV2; possible D gene TRBD1, 6 bases. The V end was cut by 5 bases, the J end by 4 bases, with 11 bases between. This CDR3 spans 14 amino acids. Germline V lookup: CDR1 SNHLY, CDR2 FYNNEI. The CDR3 reads CASSWTALNEKLFF. For the CDR3, the DNA is TGTGCCAGCAGTTGGACAGCACTTAATGAAAAACTGTTTTTT.

The CDR3 spells CASSLVFGTSGFHEQYF. In DNA form, the CDR3 reads TGTGCCAGCAGCTTAGTTTTTGGGACTAGCGGTTTCCACGAGCAGTACTTC. The chain links TRBV11-2 to TRBJ2-7; 11 nucleotides line up with TRBD2. This CDR3 region has 17 residues. Germline V gene sequence: CDR1 SGHAT, CDR2 FQNNGV. The V gene end was trimmed by 1 base and the J gene end by 5 bases; junction bases not matched to a gene: 10.

The table lists this clone with a few counts. The chain combines TRBV10-1 with TRBJ1-2; D not certain. Deletions cut 11 bases from V and 8 bases from J, with 15 bases between. CDR3 length: 11 amino acids. CDR1 is WNHNN, CDR2 SYGVQD, per germline (reference sequence). This CDR3 is CAVPAVEGYTF. CDR3 nucleotide sequence: TGCGCCGTCCCCGCGGTCGAAGGCTACACCTTC.

V gene TRBV19 combines with J gene TRBJ2-7, with D tentatively TRBD1 (5 bases). CDR1 LNHDA and CDR2 SQIVND come from the germline V gene (reference sequence). The CDR3 runs to 12 residues. Trimming pared 4 bases from V and 6 bases from J, leaving 10 bases between. CDR3: CASSTQGGEQYF. The CDR3 DNA reads TGTGCCAGTAGTACGCAGGGCGGCGAGCAGTACTTC.

The V and J genes are TRBV5-1 and TRBJ2-7; 7 bases match TRBD1. Germline V gene sequence: CDR1 SGHRS, CDR2 YFSETQ. This CDR3 has 18 residues. V lost 0 bases and J lost 1; bases outside the gene matches: 13. As DNA, the CDR3 is TGCGCCAGCAGCTTGGTTCCCGGACAGGCTAAGGCTTCCTACGAGCAGTACTTC. It is translated as CASSLVPGQAKASYEQYF.

The V and J genes are TRBV30 and TRBJ1-1; D unresolved. Per the germline V gene, CDR1 is GTSNPN and CDR2 is SVGIG (reference sequence). V was shortened by 3 bases and J by 5 bases, with 16 bases between the two germline ends. The length of the CDR3 is 14 residues. The CDR3 region is CAWSPGGGTTEAFF. As DNA, the CDR3 is TGTGCCTGGAGCCCCGGCGGAGGAACTACTGAAGCTTTCTTT.

The chain employs TRBV28 and TRBJ2-7, with 7 bases identical to TRBD1. The CDR3 is 14 amino acids. The germline CDR1 and CDR2 sequences are MDHEN and SYDVKM. V lost 4 bases to trimming and J lost 4 bases; unmatched junction nucleotides: 7. CDR3 protein: CASSSGTVAYEQYF. As DNA, the CDR3 is TGTGCCAGCAGTTCCGGGACAGTTGCGTACGAGCAGTACTTC.

This chain uses TRBV30 with TRBJ1-2; unclear D gene. CDR1 and CDR2 (germline): GTSNPN, SVGIG (reference sequence). The V end was cut by 0 bases, the J end by 6 bases, with 17 bases between. This CDR3 has 15 residues. DNA of the CDR3: TGTGCCTGGAGTGTAGTATCCGGCTTTGGGCATGGCTACACCTTC. Protein product: CAWSVVSGFGHGYTF.

The gene calls are TRBV7-9 and TRBJ2-1; 8 bases match TRBD2. This CDR3 is 17 amino acids long. V lost 4 bases, J lost 0 bases, and 8 bases stayed unmatched. CDR1 and CDR2 from the germline V gene are SEHNR and FQNEAQ (reference sequence). This chain's CDR3 is CASSSRGGGSSYNEQFF. In DNA form, the CDR3 reads TGTGCCAGCAGCTCCCGGGGCGGGGGGTCCTCCTACAATGAGCAGTTCTTC.

This sequence joins TRBV6-6 and TRBJ1-1, with D perhaps matching TRBD1 (6 bases). CDR1 and CDR2 (germline): MNHNY, SVGAGI (reference sequence). Trimming cost V 0 bases and J 5 bases, with 10 bases left between them. The CDR3 length is 14 residues. CDR3 bases: TGTGCCAGCAGTTACTCCCAGGGGAGTACTGAAGCTTTCTTT. Translated: CASSYSQGSTEAFF.

This clone was recorded a few times. The chain recombines TRBV5-6 with TRBJ1-2; D unclear. V was clipped by 2 bases and J by 2 bases, with 4 bases between them. Germline V gene sequence: CDR1 SGHDT, CDR2 YYEEEE. The CDR3 loop spans 12 amino acids. The CDR3 nucleotides read TGTGCCAGCAGCTTCCGGAACTATGGCTACACCTTC. Translation: CASSFRNYGYTF.

The chain joins TRBV5-1 to TRBJ1-2; D possibly corresponds to TRBD1 (6 bases). Trimming removed 0 bases from V and 5 bases from J, with 17 bases in between. The germline CDR1 and CDR2 sequences are SGHRS and YFSETQ. The length of the CDR3 is 16 residues. The CDR3 is CASSLAGGPLKYGYTF. The CDR3 coding sequence is TGCGCCAGCAGCTTGGCCGGGGGCCCATTGAAATATGGCTACACCTTC.

The gene calls are TRBV5-1 and TRBJ1-1; a possible D gene is TRBD1 (6 bases). Germline V gene lookup returns CDR1 SGHRS and CDR2 YFSETQ. There are 15 residues in the CDR3. The V end lost 2 bases, the J end lost 5 bases, and 16 bases lay between the germline ends. CDR3 bases: TGCGCCAGCAGCTTCGGCCCGGGGGCGCCTACTGAAGCTTTCTTT. Translated: CASSFGPGAPTEAFF.

The chain carries TRBV29-1 and TRBJ1-5, with 8 bases lining up with TRBD1. The CDR3 is 13 residues long. Germline trimming cut 4 bases from V and 7 bases from J; bases unmatched to any gene: 6. CDR1 is SQVTM and CDR2 is ANQGSEA in the germline V gene. Here the CDR3 DNA reads TGCAGCGTTGCGGGACAGGATGAGCAGCCCCAGCATTTT. It is translated as CSVAGQDEQPQHF.

This clone was counted a few times. In DNA, the CDR3 is TGTGCCAGCAGAAATCTTGTGGACGGGCCTTTCTTT. Protein: CASRNLVDGPFF. The V gene is TRBV28, the J gene TRBJ1-1; D unclear. This CDR3 is built from 12 residues. V lost 6 bases and J lost 12, with 17 bases in between. The V gene's germline CDR1 is MDHEN and CDR2 SYDVKM. Supplemented by reference TRBV28 and TRBJ1-1, the full variable domain reads DVKVTQSSRYLVKRTGEKVFLECVQDMDHENMFWYRQDPGLGLRLIYFSYDVKMKEKGDIPEGYSVSREKKERFSLILESASTNQTSMYLCASRNLVDGPFFGQGTRLTVV.

This clone showed up just once. J is TRBJ2-7 and V is TRBV6-6; maybe TRBD2 (6 bases). The germline V and J ends were trimmed by 2 bases and 2 bases, with 16 bases remaining between them. This CDR3 contains 16 residues. Germline assignment: CDR1 MNHNY and CDR2 SVGAGI (reference sequence). For the CDR3, the DNA is TGTGCCAGCAGTTACAGTTCGAAGCGGGCTGCCTACGAGCAGTACTTC. Translation gives CASSYSSKRAAYEQYF.

The chain recombines TRBV5-1 with TRBJ2-2; tentatively, D is TRBD1 (5 bases). The germline V gene has CDR1 SGHRS and CDR2 YFSETQ. The ends were cut back, 4 bases at V and 3 bases at J, with 13 bases in the middle. The CDR3 sequence is 15 residues long. This chain's CDR3 is CASSPGRADTGELFF. The CDR3 DNA sequence: TGCGCCAGCAGCCCGGGCAGGGCTGACACCGGGGAGCTGTTTTTT. The full variable domain, rest sourced from reference TRBV5-1 and TRBJ2-2, is KAGVTQTPRYLIKTRGQQVTLSCSPISGHRSVSWYQQTPGQGLQFLFEYFSETQRNKGNFPGRFSGRQFSNSRSEMNVSTLELGDSALYLCASSPGRADTGELFFGEGSRLTVL.

In its sample, this clone was seen once. CDR3 amino acids: CASSPTIASGLYEQYF. The CDR3 coding sequence is TGCGCCAGCAGCCCTACGATTGCAAGCGGCCTCTACGAGCAGTACTTC. The rearrangement links TRBV5-1 to TRBJ2-7, with TRBD2 as a possible D gene (5 bases). Deletions cut 4 bases from V and 3 bases from J, with 20 bases between. CDR1 and CDR2 from the germline V gene are SGHRS and YFSETQ. This CDR3 comprises 16 residues.

The CDR3 here is CASSPTWTGPYSLWGIEQYF. The CDR3 DNA reads TGTGCCAGCTCGCCGACGTGGACAGGGCCCTATAGTTTGTGGGGGATCGAGCAGTACTTC. This chain joins TRBV18 and TRBJ2-7, with 8 bases matching TRBD1. Germline CDR1 is KGHSH and CDR2 is LQKENI. The CDR3 totals 20 residues. Trimming at V came to 6 bases and at J to 6 bases, leaving 28 bases not matched to a gene.

The chain couples TRBV4-1 to TRBJ1-4; no reliable D call. Germline-derived CDR1 and CDR2 are MGHRA and YSYEKL. Trimming stripped 4 bases from V and 0 bases from J, with 12 bases between. CDR3 size: 16 residues. The CDR3 sequence: CASSPRGRSTNEKLFF. Here the CDR3 DNA reads TGCGCCAGCAGCCCCCGAGGGAGGTCAACTAATGAAAAACTGTTTTTT.

The gene calls are TRBV5-1 and TRBJ2-3; the match to TRBD1 covers 10 bases. Germline values: CDR1 SGHRS, CDR2 YFSETQ. This CDR3 is built from 16 residues. After removal of 1 base from V and 6 bases from J, the junction contained 8 bases not matched to a gene. The CDR3 sequence is CASSLPGQGTGDTQYF. CDR3 coding DNA: TGCGCCAGCAGCTTGCCGGGACAGGGGACCGGGGATACGCAGTATTTT.

The chain joins TRBV19 to TRBJ1-2; 7 bases are shared with TRBD1. There are 15 residues in the CDR3. Germline V gene data show CDR1 as LNHDA and CDR2 as SQIVND (reference sequence). V was clipped by 4 bases and J by 5 bases; unmatched bases: 10. The CDR3 sequence: CASSTQQGRSYGYTF. The CDR3 coding sequence is TGTGCCAGTAGTACACAACAGGGGCGATCGTATGGCTACACCTTC. Drawing the rest from reference TRBV19 and TRBJ1-2, the complete variable domain is DGGITQSPKYLFRKEGQNVTLSCEQNLNHDAMYWYRQDPGQGLRLIYYSQIVNDFQKGDIAEGYSVSREKKESFPLTVTSAQKNPTAFYLCASSTQQGRSYGYTFGSGTRLTVV.

The chain joins TRBV5-1 to TRBJ2-2; D is ambiguous. The CDR3 spans 14 residues. CDR1 and CDR2 (germline): SGHRS, YFSETQ. Trimming stripped 1 base from V and 10 bases from J, with 14 bases between. The CDR3 nucleotides read TGCGCCAGCAGCTTGCAGACCGGTGGTTCGGAGCTGTTTTTT. Protein product: CASSLQTGGSELFF. The full variable domain, its missing parts supplied by reference TRBV5-1 and TRBJ2-2, is KAGVTQTPRYLIKTRGQQVTLSCSPISGHRSVSWYQQTPGQGLQFLFEYFSETQRNKGNFPGRFSGRQFSNSRSEMNVSTLELGDSALYLCASSLQTGGSELFFGEGSRLTVL.

This clone has only a few counts. The rearrangement joins TRBV28 to TRBJ1-3; TRBD1 aligns across 8 bases. This CDR3 contains 12 residues. Germline values: CDR1 MDHEN, CDR2 SYDVKM. The ends lost 10 bases at V and 8 bases at J; junction bases unmatched: 7. The CDR3 loop is CATQGARHTIYF. CDR3 nucleotide sequence: TGTGCCACTCAGGGGGCGAGGCACACCATATATTTT.